This TCR beta chain was captured in a study of siplizumab effects on memory and regulatory T cells. Study observations and caveats: Poor capture below about 10^-5 frequency left most alloreactive clones unmapped to unstimulated subsets. Apparently key alloresponse contributors, naive T cells also seemed more diverse than memory cells. There was no confirmation of the suppressive function of proliferating Tregs from siplizumab cultures. A significant reduction in alloreactive sequences traceable to unstimulated CD4+ memory cells was produced by siplizumab.

The assay was immunoSEQ multiplex PCR, and TCRdb's table has in-frame clones only and misses some. Of 90,000 to 120,000 clones listed, over 90% are singletons. CDR1 SQVTM and CDR2 ANQGSEA come from the germline V gene. CDR3 size: 11 residues. V was cut by 7 bases and J by 4 bases, with 7 bases left in between. A single count supports this clone. Its antigen is as yet unknown. The gene calls are TRBV29-1 and TRBJ1-4; no clear D. Input material: Tregs sorted from blood. This clonotype originated in a human donor in good health. The CDR3 sequence: CSGRDNEKLFF. As DNA, the CDR3 is TGCAGCGGGAGAGATAATGAAAAACTGTTTTTT.